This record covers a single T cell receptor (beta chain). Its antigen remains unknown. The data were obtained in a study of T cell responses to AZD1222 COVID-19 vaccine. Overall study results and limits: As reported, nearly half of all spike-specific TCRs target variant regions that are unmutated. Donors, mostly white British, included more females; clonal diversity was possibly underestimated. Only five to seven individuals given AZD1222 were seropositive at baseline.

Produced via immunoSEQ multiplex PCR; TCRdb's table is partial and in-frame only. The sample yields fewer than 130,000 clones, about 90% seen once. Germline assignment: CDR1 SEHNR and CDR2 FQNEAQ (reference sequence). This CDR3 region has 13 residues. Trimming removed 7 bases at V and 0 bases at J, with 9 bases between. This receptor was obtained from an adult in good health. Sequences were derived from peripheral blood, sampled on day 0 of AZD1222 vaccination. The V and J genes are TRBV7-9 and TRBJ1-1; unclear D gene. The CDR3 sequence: CASTLGMNTEAFF. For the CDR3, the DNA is TGTGCCAGCACCCTAGGTATGAACACTGAAGCTTTCTTT.